The 24 T cell receptor beta chains given below trace back to one sample, sequenced in a study of blood T cell repertoires in COVID-19. Using immunoSEQ multiplex PCR, the repertoire was profiled, and TCRdb retains in-frame clones only, with some absent. The sample has fewer than 250,000 clones, approximately 88% seen once; the top ten hold 2.5% to 3.5%. The source material was PBMCs or T cells enriched from blood (not recorded which). The receptors originated from a woman between 25 and 40 years old who had recovered from COVID-19.

This clone was seen once. The V call is TRBV5-6, the J call TRBJ2-3; 11 bases match TRBD2. CDR3 size: 17 residues. J lost 2 bases, V lost 1 base, and 6 bases had no gene match. Germline V CDR1 and CDR2: SGHDT, YYEEEE. The chain's CDR3 is CASSLKLAGGYTDTQYF. CDR3 DNA sequence: TGTGCCAGCAGCTTGAAGTTAGCGGGAGGGTACACAGATACGCAGTATTTT.

The sample holds many counts of this clone. This rearrangement joins TRBV5-1 to TRBJ1-2; D uncertain. V lost 2 bases and J lost 4, with 12 bases in between. Per germline, CDR1 SGHRS and CDR2 YFSETQ. This CDR3 has 14 residues. The CDR3 DNA reads as TGCGCCAGCAGCTTCAAGGGAGAGGGCTATGGCTACACCTTC. Amino acids: CASSFKGEGYGYTF. Using reference TRBV5-1 and TRBJ1-2 for the parts outside the CDR3, the full variable domain is KAGVTQTPRYLIKTRGQQVTLSCSPISGHRSVSWYQQTPGQGLQFLFEYFSETQRNKGNFPGRFSGRQFSNSRSEMNVSTLELGDSALYLCASSFKGEGYGYTFGSGTRLTVV.

Notes on this clone: Other DNA sequences in this specimen translate into the identical CDR3. The chain has TRBV7-2 and TRBJ2-3, with 9 bases fitting TRBD2. CDR3 length equals 14 residues. Trimming removed 4 bases from V and 6 bases from J; junction bases left unmatched: 5. Germline CDR1 is SGHTA and CDR2 is FQGNSA. CDR3 DNA: TGTGCCAGCAGCTCTAGCGGGGCGGGGGATACGCAGTATTTT. Protein sequence: CASSSSGAGDTQYF.

The V and J genes are TRBV28 and TRBJ2-7; 9 positions match TRBD1. Germline trimming cut 4 bases from V and 7 bases from J; bases unmatched to any gene: 8. Germline CDR1 and CDR2: MDHEN and SYDVKM. The CDR3 loop spans 14 amino acids. CDR3 sequence: CASSWTGEVREQYF. The DNA for the CDR3 is TGTGCCAGCAGTTGGACAGGGGAGGTTAGGGAGCAGTACTTC.

This clone was found a few times. The chain employs TRBV4-2 and TRBJ1-2, with TRBD1 matching 8 bases. The germline V gene encodes CDR1 LGHNA and CDR2 YNFKEQ. With V trimmed by 4 bases and J by 11 bases, 12 bases remained unmatched. This CDR3 is 14 amino acids long. The CDR3 is CASSPGQGTVEYTF. CDR3 bases: TGTGCCAGCAGCCCTGGACAGGGAACGGTTGAGTACACCTTC.

This chain links TRBV3-1 (or the pseudogene TRBV3-2) with TRBJ2-5; D is possibly TRBD2 (6 bases). The CDR3 covers 17 residues. Germline CDR1 is LGHDT and CDR2 is YNNKEL (reference sequence). V lost 0 bases to trimming and J lost 2 bases, with 16 bases between them. In DNA, the CDR3 is TGTGCCAGCAGCCAAGAAGGGTGGAGGGGTCGACAAGAGACCCAGTACTTC. Protein sequence: CASSQEGWRGRQETQYF.

The V gene is TRBV11-3, the J gene TRBJ2-2; D is ambiguous. V dropped 3 bases and J dropped 6 bases, with 11 bases sitting between them. The CDR3 length is 14 residues. The V gene's germline CDR1 is SGHNT and CDR2 YENEEA. This CDR3 reads CASSFRIGAGELFF. As DNA, the CDR3 is TGTGCCAGCAGCTTTAGAATTGGAGCCGGGGAGCTGTTTTTT.

This rearrangement joins TRBV3-1 (or the pseudogene TRBV3-2) to TRBJ2-3; TRBD2 aligns across 9 bases. Germline assignment: CDR1 LGHDT and CDR2 YNNKEL (reference sequence). CDR3 size: 17 residues. V lost 6 bases, J lost 4 bases, and 14 bases stayed unmatched. The CDR3 loop reads CASSRMGASGAPDTQYF. For the CDR3, the DNA is TGTGCCAGCAGTCGGATGGGGGCTAGCGGGGCCCCAGATACGCAGTATTTT.

The V gene is TRBV2, the J gene TRBJ2-1; weak D call: TRBD2 (6 bases). There are 13 residues in the CDR3. Trimming removed 2 bases from V and 9 bases from J, with 11 bases in between. Germline V gene lookup returns CDR1 SNHLY and CDR2 FYNNEI. In DNA form, the CDR3 reads TGTGCCAGCAGTGAATTAGCGGACCCTGAGCAGTTCTTC. Translated: CASSELADPEQFF.

The chain joins TRBV12-3 or TRBV12-4 to TRBJ2-1; D is uncertain. The ends were cut back, 6 bases at V and 1 base at J, with 7 bases in the middle. The CDR3 is made up of 13 amino acids. This CDR3 reads CASRFGSYNEQFF. In DNA, the CDR3 is TGTGCCAGCAGGTTCGGTTCCTACAATGAGCAGTTCTTC.

The chain has TRBV6-6 and TRBJ1-5; maybe TRBD1 (5 bases). This CDR3 has 15 amino acids. V was clipped by 6 bases and J by 3 bases, with 15 bases between them. Germline V gene lookup returns CDR1 MNHNY and CDR2 SVGAGI (reference sequence). CDR3 amino acids: CASSKDRFPNQPQHF. The CDR3 nucleotides are TGTGCCAGCAGCAAAGACAGATTCCCCAATCAGCCCCAGCATTTT.

The rearrangement uses TRBV6-1 and TRBJ1-2; D remains ambiguous. The germline V gene encodes CDR1 MNHNS and CDR2 SASEGT. The V end lost 0 bases, the J end lost 3 bases, and 2 bases lay between the germline ends. The CDR3 consists of 12 residues. CDR3 in amino acids: CASSEADYGYTF. CDR3 nucleotide sequence: TGTGCCAGCAGTGAAGCCGACTATGGCTACACCTTC.

The chain links TRBV7-9 to TRBJ1-2; D is uncertain. The germline V gene encodes CDR1 SEHNR and CDR2 FQNEAQ (reference sequence). V lost 6 bases and J lost 4, with 3 bases in between. CDR3 length: 10 amino acids. This CDR3 is CASSIYGYTF. Written as DNA, the CDR3 is TGTGCCAGCAGTATCTATGGCTACACCTTC.

A few counts support this clone. The rearrangement links TRBV6-2 or TRBV6-3 to TRBJ2-5, with 8 nucleotides matching TRBD1. This CDR3 spans 14 amino acids. Germline V gene data show CDR1 as MNHEY and CDR2 as SVGEGT. With V trimmed by 1 base and J by 7 bases, 5 bases remained unmatched. In DNA form, the CDR3 reads TGTGCCAGCAGTTACTGGGACAGGTGGGGGACCCAGTACTTC. The encoded protein is CASSYWDRWGTQYF.

This chain uses TRBV29-1 with TRBJ2-2; TRBD1 agrees at 10 bases. This CDR3 has 16 amino acids. V trimming: 1 base; J trimming: 0 bases; junction bases outside the gene matches: 2. Germline V gives CDR1 SQVTM, CDR2 ANQGSEA. The CDR3 reads CSVEVTGGSNTGELFF. For the CDR3, the DNA is TGCAGCGTTGAAGTGACAGGGGGCTCGAACACCGGGGAGCTGTTTTTT.

The rearrangement joins TRBV19 to TRBJ1-3; D gene unclear. This CDR3 region has 14 residues. Trimming pared 5 bases from V and 0 bases from J, leaving 8 bases between. CDR1 is LNHDA, CDR2 SQIVND, per germline (reference sequence). CDR3 sequence: CASSSSSSGNTIYF. The CDR3 region has the DNA TGTGCCAGTAGTTCTTCCAGCTCTGGAAACACCATATATTTT.

The V call is TRBV6-5, the J call TRBJ1-3; tentative D call: TRBD1 (6 bases). V lost 0 bases, J lost 2 bases, and 11 bases lay in between. Per the germline V gene, CDR1 is MNHEY and CDR2 is SVGAGI. There are 16 residues in the CDR3. The CDR3 nucleotides are TGTGCCAGCAGTTACTCGCTTAGGGACACTGGAAACACCATATATTTT. Translating it yields CASSYSLRDTGNTIYF.

V gene TRBV9 combines with J gene TRBJ2-1, with D possibly being TRBD2 (5 bases). Trimming took 3 bases from V and 7 from J, leaving 14 bases between them. The CDR3 is made up of 14 amino acids. Germline CDR1 SGDLS, CDR2 YYNGEE. The CDR3 spells CASSDPPGGNEQFF. In DNA form, the CDR3 reads TGTGCCAGCAGCGACCCGCCGGGCGGGAATGAGCAGTTCTTC.

This clone showed up just a few times. The V call is TRBV10-3, the J call TRBJ1-1, with D perhaps matching TRBD1 (5 bases). Germline CDR1 and CDR2: ENHRY and SYGVKD. V shed 6 bases and J shed 5 bases, with 16 bases lying between them. The CDR3 runs 14 residues. The CDR3 reads CAISTGGGLTEAFF. The CDR3 DNA sequence: TGTGCCATCAGCACCGGGGGGGGTCTTACTGAAGCTTTCTTT.

The CDR3 spells CASNGTHGNTIYF. CDR3 DNA sequence: TGTGCCAGCAACGGGACTCATGGAAACACCATATATTTT. The gene calls are TRBV28 and TRBJ1-3; D might be TRBD1 (5 bases). V lost 7 bases to trimming and J lost 3 bases, with 10 bases between them. CDR1 MDHEN and CDR2 SYDVKM come from the germline V gene. The CDR3 totals 13 residues.

The genes are TRBV9 and TRBJ2-2; D ambiguous. The CDR3 runs 13 residues. Between the trimmed V and J ends, which lost 4 bases and 7 bases, there was a span of 11 bases. Per germline, CDR1 SGDLS and CDR2 YYNGEE. The CDR3 DNA sequence: TGTGCCAGCAGCCCCCGCGTCGTCGGGGAGCTGTTTTTT. Translated: CASSPRVVGELFF.

For this clone: Other DNA sequences in the sample encode the same CDR3. In DNA form, the CDR3 reads TGTGCCAGCTCACTGGACAGTAACTATGGCTACACCTTC. This encodes CASSLDSNYGYTF. The chain carries TRBV18 and TRBJ1-2, with D possibly being TRBD1 (6 bases). This CDR3 region has 13 residues. Germline lookup yields CDR1 KGHSH and CDR2 LQKENI. The V and J ends lost 4 bases and 1 base respectively, with 7 bases between them.

V and J are TRBV5-1 and TRBJ2-3, with D perhaps TRBD2 (5 bases). Germline CDR1 and CDR2: SGHRS and YFSETQ. The CDR3 is 14 residues long. V was shortened by 3 bases and J by 0 bases, with 8 bases between the two germline ends. The CDR3 region has the DNA TGCGCCAGCAGCTCGGACTCGAGCACAGATACGCAGTATTTT. Translation gives CASSSDSSTDTQYF. The full variable domain, its missing parts supplied by reference TRBV5-1 and TRBJ2-3, is KAGVTQTPRYLIKTRGQQVTLSCSPISGHRSVSWYQQTPGQGLQFLFEYFSETQRNKGNFPGRFSGRQFSNSRSEMNVSTLELGDSALYLCASSSDSSTDTQYFGPGTRLTVL.

The rearrangement joins TRBV4-2 to TRBJ1-6; D not certain. The length of the CDR3 is 16 residues. The germline CDR1 and CDR2 sequences are LGHNA and YNFKEQ. Trimming shortened V by 0 bases and J by 3 bases, and 9 bases separated the two germline ends. The CDR3 DNA is TGTGCCAGCAGCCAAGAAGTAACAGACTATAATTCACCCCTCCACTTT. Its protein product is CASSQEVTDYNSPLHF.